These 4 T cell receptor beta chains were all obtained from the same sample, sequenced in a study of identical twins. One entry per CDR3 protein, called by TCRdb with MiXCR from the 5' RACE reads. The data contain a few hundred thousand distinct CDR3 sequences, roughly 15% of them singletons. The sample also formed part of further work on yellow fever vaccine responses in identical twins.

Sequenced material: CD4+ T cells sorted from blood. The receptor source for this set is a woman aged 18-29 years in good health.

This chain joins TRBV14 and TRBJ2-5; D possibly uses TRBD1 or TRBD2 (6 bases each). Germline V gene data show CDR1 as SGHDN and CDR2 as FVKESK. This CDR3 spans 15 amino acids. Deletions cut 0 bases from V and 5 bases from J, with 13 bases between. CDR3 amino acids: CASSQDYGGRETQYF. The CDR3 DNA follows: TGTGCCAGCAGCCAAGATTACGGGGGCCGGGAGACCCAGTACTTC.

The chain carries TRBV29-1 and TRBJ2-2; D remains unclear. The CDR3 spans 15 residues. The germline V and J ends were trimmed by 2 bases and 1 base, with 11 bases remaining between them. The germline V gene encodes CDR1 SQVTM and CDR2 ANQGSEA. The chain's CDR3 is CSVESAEKNTGELFF. Here the CDR3 DNA reads TGCAGCGTTGAATCGGCGGAGAAGAACACCGGGGAGCTGTTTTTT.

This clonotype was picked up a small number of times. The chain has TRBV4-1 and TRBJ1-1, with D possibly matching TRBD1 (6 bases). Trimming cost V 1 base and J 4 bases, with 16 bases left between them. The CDR3 spans 16 residues. Germline assignment: CDR1 MGHRA and CDR2 YSYEKL. This CDR3 reads CASSQARARGSTEAFF. In DNA, the CDR3 is TGCGCCAGCAGCCAAGCCCGCGCCAGGGGTAGCACTGAAGCTTTCTTT.

The sample holds many counts of this clonotype. The chain uses TRBV12-3 or TRBV12-4 and TRBJ2-5; D may be TRBD2 (5 bases). This CDR3 contains 15 residues. Trimming left V 4 bases short and J 4 bases short, with 16 bases between. Here the CDR3 reads CASSSQTTNGETQYF. CDR3 sequence (DNA): TGTGCCAGCAGTTCCCAGACTACAAATGGAGAGACCCAGTACTTC.